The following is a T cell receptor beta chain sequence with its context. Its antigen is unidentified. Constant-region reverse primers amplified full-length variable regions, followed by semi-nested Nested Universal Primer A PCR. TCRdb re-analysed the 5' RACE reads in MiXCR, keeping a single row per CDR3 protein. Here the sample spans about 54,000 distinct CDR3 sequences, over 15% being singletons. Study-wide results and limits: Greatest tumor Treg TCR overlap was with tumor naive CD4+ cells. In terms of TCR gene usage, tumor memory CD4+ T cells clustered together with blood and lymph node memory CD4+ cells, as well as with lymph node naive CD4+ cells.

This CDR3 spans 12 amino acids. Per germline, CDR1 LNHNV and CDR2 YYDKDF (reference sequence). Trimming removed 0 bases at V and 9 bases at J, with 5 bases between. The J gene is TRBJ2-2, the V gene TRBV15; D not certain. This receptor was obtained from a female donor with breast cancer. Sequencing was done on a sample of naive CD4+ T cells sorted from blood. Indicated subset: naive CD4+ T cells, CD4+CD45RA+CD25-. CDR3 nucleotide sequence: TGTGCCACCAGCAGAGATTACCGGGAGCTGTTTTTT. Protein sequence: CATSRDYRELFF.